Following are 32 T cell receptor beta chains from one sample sequenced in a study of siplizumab effects on memory and regulatory T cells. Measured with immunoSEQ multiplex PCR; TCRdb has only the in-frame clones, and not every one. In the table there are 100,000 or so clones, about 94% of which are singletons. Sequenced: non-Treg CD4+ T cells sorted from blood. Source of these receptors: a human donor in good health.

Only one count was recorded for this clone. This rearrangement joins TRBV7-2 to TRBJ2-5, with a tentative D call TRBD1 (7 bases). V dropped 3 bases and J dropped 4 bases, with 18 bases sitting between them. There are 16 residues in the CDR3. Germline loops: CDR1 SGHTA, CDR2 FQGNSA. In nucleotides, the CDR3 is TGTGCCAGCAGCTTTGGGGGGAAAGGGGGCGGAGAGACCCAGTACTTC. It yields the protein CASSFGGKGGGETQYF.

This chain joins TRBV18 and TRBJ1-3, with a possible D match to TRBD1 (5 bases). The germline CDR1 and CDR2 sequences are KGHSH and LQKENI. This CDR3 has 15 residues. The V and J ends lost 3 bases and 1 base respectively, with 10 bases between them. CDR3 DNA: TGTGCCAGCTCACCCCTGCAGGGTTCTGGAAACACCATATATTTT. It translates to CASSPLQGSGNTIYF.

This clone was found once. This sequence joins TRBV4-2 and TRBJ1-1, with unresolved D. V lost 0 bases and J 7 bases, leaving 6 bases between the germline ends. This CDR3 region has 12 residues. Per the germline V gene, CDR1 is LGHNA and CDR2 is YNFKEQ. CDR3 loop: CASSQDEGEAFF. The CDR3 bases are TGTGCCAGCAGCCAAGATGAGGGTGAAGCTTTCTTT.

This clone was observed a single time. The J gene is TRBJ1-2, the V gene TRBV28, with D possibly TRBD1 on 5 matching bases. Trimming shortened V by 8 bases and J by 5 bases, and 9 bases separated the two germline ends. Germline loops: CDR1 MDHEN, CDR2 SYDVKM. CDR3 length equals 11 residues. CDR3: CASGTRYGYTF. CDR3 bases: TGTGCCAGCGGGACCCGTTATGGCTACACCTTC.

The J gene is TRBJ2-3, the V gene TRBV5-1; 12 nucleotides align to TRBD2. In germline, CDR1 is SGHRS, CDR2 YFSETQ. The CDR3 extends over 16 amino acids. The V and J ends lost 4 bases and 5 bases, in that order; junction bases with no gene match: 8. CDR3 coding DNA: TGCGCCAGCAGCAGCACTAGCGGGGGGATCGGAGATACGCAGTATTTT. Translated: CASSSTSGGIGDTQYF.

For this clone: This CDR3 is also generated by other DNA sequences in the sample. This chain uses TRBV7-2 with TRBJ2-3, with 9 bases lining up with TRBD2. The J segment lost 5 bases and the V segment lost 5 bases, leaving 2 bases of the junction unmatched. The CDR3 length is 13 residues. Germline values: CDR1 SGHTA, CDR2 FQGNSA. CDR3 nucleotide sequence: TGTGCCAGCAGCCTGCGGGGGGGAGATACGCAGTATTTT. It codes for CASSLRGGDTQYF.

The V call is TRBV4-1, the J call TRBJ2-1, with 12 nucleotides matching TRBD2. This CDR3 comprises 16 residues. Germline V gives CDR1 MGHRA, CDR2 YSYEKL. Germline trimming cut 4 bases from V and 6 bases from J; bases unmatched to any gene: 7. The CDR3 sequence: CASSPGRTSGVNEQFF. CDR3 in DNA: TGCGCCAGCAGCCCAGGTCGGACTAGCGGGGTCAATGAGCAGTTCTTC.

This chain links TRBV5-1 with TRBJ2-7; 9 nucleotides align to TRBD1. V lost 4 bases, J lost 3 bases, and 5 bases stayed unmatched. CDR1 and CDR2 (germline): SGHRS, YFSETQ. This CDR3 has 14 amino acids. The CDR3 spells CASSTGQGFYEQYF. The CDR3 nucleotides are TGCGCCAGCAGCACCGGACAGGGGTTCTACGAGCAGTACTTC.

CDR3 DNA: TGTGCCAGCAATTCCGGGGGCCCGTATGAGCAGTACTTC. Its protein is CASNSGGPYEQYF. V usage is TRBV28 and J usage is TRBJ2-7; D is possibly TRBD1 or TRBD2 (6 bases each). This CDR3 spans 13 amino acids. The germline V gene encodes CDR1 MDHEN and CDR2 SYDVKM. Trimming removed 7 bases from V and 7 bases from J, with 17 bases in between.

This clone appeared a few times. This sequence joins TRBV7-9 and TRBJ2-7, with D possibly TRBD1 on 6 matching bases. Trimming stripped 5 bases from V and 6 bases from J, with 17 bases between. CDR1 is SEHNR and CDR2 is FQNEAQ in the germline V gene (reference sequence). The CDR3 length is 14 residues. CDR3 DNA sequence: TGTGCCAGCAGCCAGAACACGTTACAGGGCGAGCAGTACTTC. It encodes CASSQNTLQGEQYF.

The CDR3 here is CASTKGQGKKNTEAFF. Here the CDR3 DNA reads TGTGCCAGCACTAAGGGACAGGGCAAAAAGAACACTGAAGCTTTCTTT. This chain links TRBV27 with TRBJ1-1, with 9 bases identical to TRBD1. Trimming took 7 bases from V and 1 from J; bases not matched to a gene: 10. CDR1 is MNHEY and CDR2 is SMNVEV in the germline V gene (reference sequence). The CDR3 is 16 residues long.

This clone was counted once. The gene calls are TRBV19 and TRBJ2-1; TRBD1 matches 9 bases. V lost 7 bases, J lost 2 bases, and 9 bases stayed unmatched. The germline V gene encodes CDR1 LNHDA and CDR2 SQIVND (reference sequence). The CDR3 runs to 16 residues. The CDR3 nucleotides read TGTGCCAGTACCCTATCAGGGGACAGGGCCTACAATGAGCAGTTCTTC. Translated: CASTLSGDRAYNEQFF.

The chain combines TRBV6-4 with TRBJ1-2; 7 positions match TRBD1. Germline trimming cut 6 bases from V and 0 bases from J; bases unmatched to any gene: 4. Germline lookup yields CDR1 MRHNA and CDR2 SNTAGT. This CDR3 comprises 14 residues. The chain's CDR3 is CASRRTGTNYGYTF. In DNA, the CDR3 is TGTGCCAGCAGAAGGACAGGAACTAACTATGGCTACACCTTC.

V and J are TRBV7-3 and TRBJ2-3, with 14 bases identical to TRBD2. The CDR3 consists of 16 residues. Germline CDR1 and CDR2: SGHTA and FQGTGA. The V and J ends lost 1 base and 6 bases, in that order; junction bases with no gene match: 3. Here the CDR3 DNA reads TGTGCCAGCAGCTTAATGGGACTAGCGGGGGTGGATACGCAGTATTTT. It encodes CASSLMGLAGVDTQYF.

V is TRBV15 and J is TRBJ1-2, with TRBD1 as a possible D gene (5 bases). V was trimmed by 5 bases and J by 10 bases, leaving 17 bases between them. Per the germline V gene, CDR1 is LNHNV and CDR2 is YYDKDF (reference sequence). CDR3 size: 13 residues. The CDR3: CATSPTTGRIYTF. CDR3 nucleotides: TGTGCCACCAGCCCAACTACGGGACGGATCTACACCTTC.

The CDR3 sequence: CASRPIQANYGYTF. Here the CDR3 DNA reads TGTGCCAGCAGGCCTATCCAGGCGAACTATGGCTACACCTTC. The V and J genes are TRBV28 and TRBJ1-2; D not resolved. Germline V gene sequence: CDR1 MDHEN, CDR2 SYDVKM. The CDR3 covers 14 residues. Trimming cost V 6 bases and J 2 bases, with 13 bases left between them.

The CDR3 loop reads CASSSLRGREYEQYF. The CDR3 DNA is TGTGCCAGCAGCTCCCTCAGGGGGAGGGAATACGAGCAGTACTTC. The genes are TRBV11-2 and TRBJ2-7; either TRBD1 or TRBD2 may supply D (7 bases each). The germline gives CDR1 SGHAT, CDR2 FQNNGV. Between the trimmed V and J ends, which lost 4 bases and 4 bases, there was a span of 17 bases. This CDR3 has 15 residues.

The rearrangement joins TRBV28 to TRBJ2-3, with TRBD1 matching 9 bases. Looked up from germline, CDR1 is MDHEN and CDR2 is SYDVKM. The length of the CDR3 is 17 residues. After removal of 4 bases from V and 4 bases from J, the junction contained 12 bases not matched to a gene. The CDR3 nucleotides read TGTGCCAGCAGTTCCGCCCCCACAGGGGGCGTAGCAGATACGCAGTATTTT. This translates into CASSSAPTGGVADTQYF.

Only a few counts were recorded for this clone. The CDR3 DNA is TGTGCCACCAGCAGAGATCGGGTCAGGGTGAGCACTGAAGCTTTCTTT. This translates into CATSRDRVRVSTEAFF. V usage is TRBV15 and J usage is TRBJ1-1; the D gene is possibly TRBD1 (5 bases). The germline gives CDR1 LNHNV, CDR2 YYDKDF (reference sequence). The CDR3 totals 16 residues. The V gene lost 0 bases and the J gene lost 4 bases, with 15 bases spanning the gap.

The V gene is TRBV7-2, the J gene TRBJ2-1; D is possibly TRBD2 (5 bases). The germline V and J ends were trimmed by 3 bases and 2 bases, with 11 bases remaining between them. Per germline, CDR1 SGHTA and CDR2 FQGNSA. The CDR3 contains 15 residues. CDR3 loop: CASSLRALPYNEQFF. The CDR3 DNA reads TGTGCCAGCAGCTTGCGGGCCTTACCCTACAATGAGCAGTTCTTC. The entire variable domain, with the rest obtained from reference TRBV7-2 and TRBJ2-1, is as follows: GAGVSQSPSNKVTEKGKDVELRCDPISGHTALYWYRQSLGQGLEFLIYFQGNSAPDKSGLPSDRFSAERTGGSVSTLTIQRTQQEDSAVYLCASSLRALPYNEQFFGPGTRLTVL.

This chain joins TRBV5-5 and TRBJ2-7, with 7 positions matching TRBD2. There are 14 residues in the CDR3. The V segment lost 5 bases and the J segment 2 bases; nucleotides outside the gene matches: 7. CDR1 SGHKS and CDR2 YYEKEE come from the germline V gene (reference sequence). CDR3 nucleotides: TGTGCCAGCAGTTACGGGGGGACCCCCTACGAGCAGTACTTC. Its translation is CASSYGGTPYEQYF.

Remarks on this clone: The identical CDR3 is also encoded by other nucleotide sequences in the sample. This chain connects TRBV6-5 to TRBJ2-7; TRBD2 matches at 8 bases. The CDR3 runs 13 residues. V lost 6 bases, J lost 4 bases, and 5 bases stayed unmatched. Germline values: CDR1 MNHEY, CDR2 SVGAGI. The CDR3 nucleotides read TGTGCCAGCAGGCCCGGGGGGGCATACGAGCAGTACTTC. Translating gives CASRPGGAYEQYF.

The chain has TRBV5-6 and TRBJ1-3; perhaps TRBD1 as D (5 bases). The CDR3 runs to 14 residues. Germline CDR1 reads SGHDT; CDR2 reads YYEEEE. Trimming cost V 4 bases and J 4 bases, with 12 bases left between them. The CDR3 spells CASSAQGVGNTIYF. In DNA form, the CDR3 reads TGTGCCAGCAGCGCCCAGGGAGTCGGAAACACCATATATTTT.

The chain carries TRBV10-3 and TRBJ1-2; the match to TRBD1 covers 10 bases. The CDR3 extends over 16 amino acids. After removal of 10 bases from V and 0 bases from J, the junction contained 11 bases not matched to a gene. Germline values: CDR1 ENHRY, CDR2 SYGVKD. As DNA, the CDR3 is TGTGCCACCGAGAGGGGACAGGGGCAACCTAACTATGGCTACACCTTC. Its translation: CATERGQGQPNYGYTF.

V gene TRBV11-2 combines with J gene TRBJ2-3; 7 bases are a match to TRBD1. Unmatched junction bases numbered 5, after V lost 5 bases and J lost 3 bases. Per germline, CDR1 SGHAT and CDR2 FQNNGV. CDR3 length: 14 amino acids. CDR3: CASSRQGLTDTQYF. The CDR3 region has the DNA TGTGCCAGCAGCAGACAGGGATTGACAGATACGCAGTATTTT.

The chain employs TRBV7-4 and TRBJ2-5; D is possibly TRBD1 (6 bases). The germline gives CDR1 SGHVT, CDR2 SQSDAQ. Trimming pared 9 bases from V and 0 bases from J, leaving 17 bases between. The CDR3 runs to 15 residues. This CDR3 reads CARKRGSRYQETQYF. The CDR3 DNA follows: TGTGCCAGGAAGAGGGGGTCTCGGTACCAAGAGACCCAGTACTTC.

The chain joins TRBV5-1 to TRBJ2-1; D tentatively fits TRBD1 or TRBD2 (5 bases each). The length of the CDR3 is 16 residues. The V end was cut by 0 bases, the J end by 0 bases, with 10 bases between. Germline CDR1 SGHRS, CDR2 YFSETQ. CDR3 sequence (DNA): TGCGCCAGCAGCTTGGCAGCAGGGAGCTCCTACAATGAGCAGTTCTTC. Its translation is CASSLAAGSSYNEQFF.

This chain links TRBV7-6 with TRBJ1-2; no reliable D call. Germline loops: CDR1 SGHVS, CDR2 FNYEAQ. Trimming pared 10 bases from V and 4 bases from J, leaving 16 bases between. The CDR3 has 13 residues. The CDR3 DNA reads as TGTGCCATAAGGAGTCCGGGCCTCTATGGCTACACCTTC. It encodes CAIRSPGLYGYTF.

V and J are TRBV18 and TRBJ2-1; D is unresolved. This CDR3 comprises 15 residues. Deletions cut 2 bases from V and 3 bases from J, with 11 bases between. Germline CDR1 is KGHSH and CDR2 is LQKENI. The CDR3 DNA sequence: TGTGCCAGCTCACCAGGGTTAGTGATCTACAATGAGCAGTTCTTC. Translated: CASSPGLVIYNEQFF. Looking up the rest from reference TRBV18 and TRBJ2-1 gives the full variable domain: NAGVMQNPRHLVRRRGQEARLRCSPMKGHSHVYWYRQLPEEGLKFMVYLQKENIIDESGMPKERFSAEFPKEGPSILRIQQVVRGDSAAYFCASSPGLVIYNEQFFGPGTRLTVL.

The chain uses TRBV6-6 and TRBJ2-6; D gene uncertain. Germline V CDR1 and CDR2: MNHNY, SVGAGI (reference sequence). The CDR3 sequence is 15 residues long. V shed 6 bases and J shed 0 bases, with 9 bases lying between them. The CDR3 spells CASRQTGSGANVLTF. The CDR3 DNA is TGTGCCAGCAGACAAACGGGCTCTGGGGCCAACGTCCTGACTTTC.

This chain connects TRBV5-1 to TRBJ1-2; tentative D call: TRBD1 (5 bases). This CDR3 comprises 16 residues. From germline, CDR1 is SGHRS and CDR2 YFSETQ. V was clipped by 0 bases and J by 3 bases, with 15 bases between them. The CDR3 sequence: CASSLGGTTGDYGYTF. In DNA form, the CDR3 reads TGCGCCAGCAGCTTGGGCGGGACGACGGGAGACTATGGCTACACCTTC. Drawing the rest from reference TRBV5-1 and TRBJ1-2, the complete variable domain is KAGVTQTPRYLIKTRGQQVTLSCSPISGHRSVSWYQQTPGQGLQFLFEYFSETQRNKGNFPGRFSGRQFSNSRSEMNVSTLELGDSALYLCASSLGGTTGDYGYTFGSGTRLTVV.

V usage is TRBV6-5 and J usage is TRBJ2-3, with 7 bases aligning to TRBD1. CDR1 and CDR2 (germline): MNHEY, SVGAGI. This CDR3 is built from 13 residues. J was trimmed by 0 bases and V by 7 bases; bases with no gene match: 1. CDR3 protein: CASKGASTDTQYF. CDR3 in DNA: TGTGCCAGCAAGGGGGCTAGCACAGATACGCAGTATTTT.